The next 21 T cell receptor beta chains were all read from a single sample in a study of T-cell memory formation after mild COVID-19. TCRdb re-derived calls from the 5' RACE reads in MiXCR, one entry per CDR3 protein. The repertoire has around 530,000 distinct CDR3 sequences, about a fifth of them found once; the top ten carry under 8.5%. Specimen: PBMCs or a T cell subset sorted from them (not recorded which). These receptors were taken from an adult woman who had mild COVID-19 (a few samples of this study predate the infection). Cell type and time point are not known.

The chain has TRBV27 and TRBJ2-7, with D uncertain. CDR1 is MNHEY, CDR2 SMNVEV, per germline (reference sequence). The CDR3 length is 14 residues. Trimming stripped 6 bases from V and 2 bases from J, with 14 bases between. This CDR3 reads CASSLLHPPYEQYF. CDR3 coding DNA: TGTGCCAGCAGCCTCCTGCATCCTCCCTACGAGCAGTACTTC.

This clonotype has only a few counts. The chain joins TRBV7-3 to TRBJ1-2; TRBD1 is a possible D gene (5 bases). Germline CDR1 SGHTA, CDR2 FQGTGA. The V end was cut by 5 bases, the J end by 5 bases, with 12 bases between. The CDR3 runs to 13 residues. CDR3 coding DNA: TGTGCCAGCAGCCCCGGGACGGAGTATGGCTACACCTTC. It is translated as CASSPGTEYGYTF.

The chain links TRBV7-2 to TRBJ2-7; 12 positions agree with TRBD2. Germline-derived CDR1 and CDR2 are SGHTA and FQGNSA. This CDR3 contains 15 residues. V was pared by 4 bases and J by 3 bases, with 4 bases of the junction left unmatched. The CDR3 protein is CASSSPTSGSYEQYF. In nucleotides, the CDR3 is TGTGCCAGCAGCTCTCCGACTAGCGGGAGCTACGAGCAGTACTTC.

This clonotype was seen only once. V usage is TRBV6-2 or TRBV6-3 and J usage is TRBJ1-5; D uncertain. Germline V CDR1 and CDR2: MNHEY, SVGEGT. The CDR3 totals 14 residues. V lost 0 bases and J lost 4, with 7 bases in between. CDR3 DNA: TGTGCCAGCAGTTACTCTTCCGGGAATCAGCCCCAGCATTTT. Translation: CASSYSSGNQPQHF.

V gene TRBV7-9 combines with J gene TRBJ2-1; 12 bases agree with TRBD2. CDR1 and CDR2 from the germline V gene are SEHNR and FQNEAQ (reference sequence). Trimming at V came to 6 bases and at J to 8 bases, leaving 14 bases not matched to a gene. The CDR3 length is 17 residues. As DNA, the CDR3 is TGTGCCAGCAGATCTAGGACTAGCGGGAAACGGAGCGATGAGCAGTTCTTC. This encodes CASRSRTSGKRSDEQFF. Based on the CDR3 plus reference TRBV7-9 and TRBJ2-1, the full variable domain is DTGVSQNPRHKITKRGQNVTFRCDPISEHNRLYWYRQTLGQGPEFLTYFQNEAQLEKSRLLSDRFSAERPKGSFSTLEIQRTEQGDSAMYLCASRSRTSGKRSDEQFFGPGTRLTVL.

The rearrangement uses TRBV13 and TRBJ2-1, with TRBD2 identical over 14 bases. The CDR3 is 17 amino acids. V trimming: 3 bases; J trimming: 5 bases; junction bases outside the gene matches: 6. The germline V gene encodes CDR1 PRHDT and CDR2 FYEKMQ (reference sequence). CDR3 nucleotide sequence: TGTGCCAGCAGCTTGCGACTAGCGGGAGGGCCTAACAATGAGCAGTTCTTC. Amino acid sequence: CASSLRLAGGPNNEQFF.

This clonotype was detected many times. The chain uses TRBV5-1 and TRBJ2-5; 9 bases match TRBD1. The germline gives CDR1 SGHRS, CDR2 YFSETQ. V was clipped by 4 bases and J by 5 bases; unmatched bases: 6. This CDR3 has 14 residues. DNA of the CDR3: TGCGCCAGCAGCCCACAGGGGGCGGGGGAGACCCAGTACTTC. It yields the protein CASSPQGAGETQYF. The full variable domain, in which reference TRBV5-1 and TRBJ2-5 provide the parts outside the CDR3, is KAGVTQTPRYLIKTRGQQVTLSCSPISGHRSVSWYQQTPGQGLQFLFEYFSETQRNKGNFPGRFSGRQFSNSRSEMNVSTLELGDSALYLCASSPQGAGETQYFGPGTRLLVL.

This rearrangement joins TRBV7-9 to TRBJ2-5; D is ambiguous. The length of the CDR3 is 13 residues. The V and J ends lost 2 bases and 2 bases respectively, with 6 bases between them. Germline CDR1 is SEHNR and CDR2 is FQNEAQ (reference sequence). The CDR3 region has the DNA TGTGCCAGCAGCTTACCACTACAAGAGACCCAGTACTTC. This translates into CASSLPLQETQYF.

This clonotype came up once. CDR3 DNA sequence: TGTGCCAGCAGCAAAGTTCGTACTAGCGGGGGGGCCAATGAGCAGTTCTTC. Its translation is CASSKVRTSGGANEQFF. The rearrangement links TRBV21-1 to TRBJ2-1; the D segment call TRBD2 is taken from the table without a DNA check. TRBV21-1 is a known pseudogene. This CDR3 is built from 17 residues.

This clonotype came up many times. J is TRBJ2-7 and V is TRBV30, with TRBD1 matching 9 bases. After removal of 3 bases from V and 3 bases from J, the junction contained 15 bases not matched to a gene. The CDR3 is made up of 17 amino acids. Looked up from germline, CDR1 is GTSNPN and CDR2 is SVGIG (reference sequence). The CDR3 loop reads CAWRALTPGTGYYEQYF. CDR3 coding DNA: TGTGCCTGGAGAGCCCTAACCCCAGGGACAGGGTACTACGAGCAGTACTTC.

J is TRBJ2-5 and V is TRBV24-1, with 7 bases lining up with TRBD1. The CDR3 is 16 residues long. Germline values: CDR1 KGHDR, CDR2 SFDVKD. J gave up 5 bases and V 10 bases, and 18 bases lay outside the gene matches. The CDR3 DNA is TGTGCCACTACTTGCTCCGACAGGGCAGGGTGGGAGACCCAGTACTTC. Its protein product is CATTCSDRAGWETQYF.

This clonotype occurred a few times. The gene calls are TRBV14 and TRBJ1-4; 10 bases align to TRBD1. V trimming: 4 bases; J trimming: 8 bases; junction bases outside the gene matches: 7. The germline V gene encodes CDR1 SGHDN and CDR2 FVKESK. The CDR3 extends over 15 amino acids. The CDR3 DNA reads as TGTGCCAGCAGCCCTTGGGACAGGGGTAGAGAAAAACTGTTTTTT. It encodes CASSPWDRGREKLFF.

This clonotype has a count of ten or more. The chain employs TRBV12-3 or TRBV12-4 and TRBJ2-4, with D unresolved. The V gene lost 5 bases and the J gene lost 8 bases, with 7 bases spanning the gap. The CDR3 consists of 11 residues. CDR3 protein: CASSPGDIQYF. For the CDR3, the DNA is TGTGCCAGCAGTCCCGGAGACATTCAGTACTTC.

The V and J genes are TRBV6-4 and TRBJ2-7; tentative D call: TRBD1 (5 bases). The germline gives CDR1 MRHNA, CDR2 SNTAGT. CDR3 size: 15 residues. V dropped 6 bases and J dropped 0 bases, with 15 bases sitting between them. The CDR3 here is CASSPQESASYEQYF. The CDR3 DNA follows: TGTGCCAGCAGCCCACAGGAATCAGCCTCCTACGAGCAGTACTTC.

The chain recombines TRBV5-4 with TRBJ2-3, with 10 bases identical to TRBD2. Trimming removed 5 bases from V and 7 bases from J; junction bases left unmatched: 10. The CDR3 length is 15 residues. The germline gives CDR1 SGHNT, CDR2 YYREEE (reference sequence). The CDR3 reads CASRAAGGGPYTQYF. The CDR3 nucleotides are TGTGCCAGCAGAGCAGCGGGGGGGGGCCCCTATACGCAGTATTTT.

The V gene is TRBV7-2, the J gene TRBJ2-5; D may be TRBD1 or TRBD2 (5 bases each). This CDR3 spans 17 amino acids. V gave up 2 bases and J gave up 2 bases, with 18 bases separating them. Germline V CDR1 and CDR2: SGHTA, FQGNSA. The CDR3, as DNA: TGTGCCAGCAGCTTATCACGACTAAGACAGAGGCAAGAGACCCAGTACTTC. Amino acids: CASSLSRLRQRQETQYF.

The J gene is TRBJ2-2, the V gene TRBV27; possible D gene TRBD1, 6 bases. The CDR3 has 16 amino acids. Trimming removed 5 bases from V and 4 bases from J, with 17 bases in between. Germline CDR1 is MNHEY and CDR2 is SMNVEV (reference sequence). The CDR3 here is CASSIRPTGSTGELFF. The CDR3 DNA sequence: TGTGCCAGCAGTATACGGCCGACAGGTTCCACCGGGGAGCTGTTTTTT.

This clonotype occurred a few times. V gene TRBV18 combines with J gene TRBJ2-7; weak D call: TRBD2 (6 bases). The length of the CDR3 is 14 residues. The V gene lost 0 bases and the J gene lost 6 bases, with 12 bases spanning the gap. Germline CDR1 and CDR2: KGHSH and LQKENI. The CDR3 DNA reads TGTGCCAGCTCACCACCCCCGGGGAGGAGCGAGCAGTACTTC. Protein product: CASSPPPGRSEQYF.

This clonotype showed up many times. J is TRBJ1-5 and V is TRBV19; D possibly corresponds to TRBD1 (5 bases). The CDR3 has 13 residues. V lost 9 bases, J lost 4 bases, and 13 bases lay in between. The germline gives CDR1 LNHDA, CDR2 SQIVND (reference sequence). CDR3 residues: CASSIRGNQPQHF. The CDR3 DNA follows: TGTGCCAGCAGCATAAGGGGTAATCAGCCCCAGCATTTT.

The chain couples TRBV21-1 to TRBJ2-5; TRBD2 is the table's D call and was not checked against the DNA. TRBV21-1 is annotated as a pseudogene. The CDR3 is 18 amino acids. The CDR3 loop reads CASNPPRLAGASGETQYF. CDR3 nucleotide sequence: TGTGCCAGCAACCCCCCCCGACTAGCGGGCGCGTCAGGAGAGACCCAGTACTTC.

The V call is TRBV7-8, the J call TRBJ1-2, with 11 bases aligning to TRBD1. The CDR3 totals 15 residues. With 3 bases clipped from V and 4 bases from J, the junction kept 4 bases outside the gene matches. The germline V gene has CDR1 SGHVS and CDR2 FQNEAQ. This CDR3 reads CASSFGQGAFYGYTF. For the CDR3, the DNA is TGTGCCAGCAGCTTCGGACAGGGGGCTTTCTATGGCTACACCTTC.